This entry concerns a single T cell receptor beta chain. The antigen is not known. Germline values: CDR1 KGHDR, CDR2 SFDVKD. The CDR3 length is 15 residues. V was pared by 4 bases and J by 5 bases, with 17 bases between. This sample is part of a study of blood T cells in healthy people across ages. Study at large: Template switching caught about one barcoded beta molecule for each two T cells. Study observations and caveats: The study found TCR beta diversity correlated strongly with naive T cell percentage. The fall in TCR beta diversity per million T cells was roughly linear with age.

Primers used in a second PCR of roughly 7 to 11 cycles were a sample-barcoded 5' primer and a J-beta primer mix. TCRdb used MiXCR to reprocess the 5' RACE reads, holding one entry per CDR3 protein. The sample has roughly 700,000 distinct CDR3 sequences, around half seen once. This chain joins TRBV24-1 and TRBJ2-7; D gene unclear. Sequencing was performed on blood. The TCR comes from an older woman in good health. CDR3 loop: CATSDAAGFRDEQYF. For the CDR3, the DNA is TGTGCCACCAGTGACGCCGCCGGGTTTAGGGACGAGCAGTACTTC.